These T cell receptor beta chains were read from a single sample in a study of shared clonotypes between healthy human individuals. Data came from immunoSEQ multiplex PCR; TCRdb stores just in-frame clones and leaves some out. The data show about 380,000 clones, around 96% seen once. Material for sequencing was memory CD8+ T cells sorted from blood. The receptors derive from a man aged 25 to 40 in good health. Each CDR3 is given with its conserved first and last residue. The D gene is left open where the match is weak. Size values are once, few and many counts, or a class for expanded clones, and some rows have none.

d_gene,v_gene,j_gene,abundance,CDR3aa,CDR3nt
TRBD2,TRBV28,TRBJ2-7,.,CASSSFLSGKSSYEQYF,TGTGCCAGCAGTTCATTCCTTAGCGGGAAGAGCTCCTACGAGCAGTACTTC
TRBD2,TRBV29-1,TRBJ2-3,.,CSVCGLAGGRATDTQYF,TGCAGCGTTTGCGGACTAGCGGGAGGAAGAGCGACAGATACGCAGTATTTT
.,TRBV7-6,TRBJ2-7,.,CASSGRGDKPLYEQYF,TGTGCCAGCAGCGGGCGCGGCGACAAACCCCTCTACGAGCAGTACTTC
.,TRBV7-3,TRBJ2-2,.,CASSQEGAELFF,TGTGCCAGCAGTCAGGAGGGGGCGGAGCTGTTTTTT
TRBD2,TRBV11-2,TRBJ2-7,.,CASSLVGLGVYEQYF,TGTGCCAGCAGCCTAGTTGGACTAGGGGTATACGAGCAGTACTTC
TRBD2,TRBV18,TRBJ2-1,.,CASSQSGSIDNEQFF,TGTGCCAGCTCCCAAAGCGGGAGTATCGACAATGAGCAGTTCTTC
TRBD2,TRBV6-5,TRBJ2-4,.,CASSYSGLGGNIQYF,TGTGCCAGCAGTTACTCGGGACTAGGAGGGAACATTCAGTACTTC
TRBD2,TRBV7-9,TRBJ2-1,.,CASSPTTSGYGPSYNEQFF,TGTGCCAGCAGCCCAACGACTAGCGGATATGGGCCCTCCTACAATGAGCAGTTCTTC
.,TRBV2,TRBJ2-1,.,CASSEYGLYNEQFF,TGTGCCAGCAGTGAATATGGCTTATACAATGAGCAGTTCTTC
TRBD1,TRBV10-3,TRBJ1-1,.,CAVQGEMNTEAFF,TGTGCCGTACAGGGGGAGATGAACACTGAAGCTTTCTTT
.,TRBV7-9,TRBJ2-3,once,CASSLSVSTDTQYF,TGTGCCAGCAGCTTAAGTGTGAGCACAGATACGCAGTATTTT
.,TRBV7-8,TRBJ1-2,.,CASSLEGQGYTF,TGTGCCAGCAGCTTAGAGGGGCAAGGCTACACCTTC
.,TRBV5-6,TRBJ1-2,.,CASSAPLTEANYGYTF,TGTGCCAGCAGCGCCCCCCTGACAGAGGCTAACTATGGCTACACCTTC
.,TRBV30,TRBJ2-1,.,CGLSSYNEQFF,TGTGGCCTCAGCTCCTACAATGAGCAGTTCTTC
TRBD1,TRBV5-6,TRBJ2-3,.,CASKNRGWGTDTQYF,TGTGCCAGCAAAAACAGGGGTTGGGGCACAGATACGCAGTATTTT
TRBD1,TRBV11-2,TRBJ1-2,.,CASSPRTGDYGYTF,TGTGCCAGCAGCCCAAGGACAGGAGACTATGGCTACACCTTC
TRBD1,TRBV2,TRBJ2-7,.,CASSFRDRGLYEQYF,TGTGCCAGCAGTTTCCGGGACAGGGGGCTCTACGAGCAGTACTTC
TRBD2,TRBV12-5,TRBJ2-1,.,CASGLGLAPSYNEQFF,TGTGCTAGTGGTTTGGGACTAGCGCCCTCCTACAATGAGCAGTTCTTC
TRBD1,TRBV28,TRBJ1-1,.,CASYRTGKNTEAFF,TGTGCCAGCTATCGGACAGGGAAGAACACTGAAGCTTTCTTT
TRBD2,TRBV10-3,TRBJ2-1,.,CAISGSVGGPTSGRRYNEQFF,TGTGCCATCAGTGGATCGGTCGGGGGCCCGACTAGCGGGAGGCGGTACAATGAGCAGTTCTTC
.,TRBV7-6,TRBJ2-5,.,CASSIHLQGGETQYF,TGTGCCAGCAGCATCCACCTACAGGGGGGGGAGACCCAGTACTTC
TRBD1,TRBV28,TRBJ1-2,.,CATGTGPISNYGYTF,TGTGCCACGGGGACAGGGCCAATTTCTAACTATGGCTACACCTTC
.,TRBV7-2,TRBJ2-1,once,CASSFGGAHNEQFF,TGTGCCAGCAGCTTCGGGGGCGCCCACAATGAGCAGTTCTTC
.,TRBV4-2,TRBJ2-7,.,CASSQDSSYEQYF,TGTGCCAGCAGCCAAGATAGCTCCTACGAGCAGTACTTC
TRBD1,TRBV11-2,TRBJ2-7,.,CASSLEGTVEQYF,TGTGCCAGCAGCTTAGAGGGGACAGTTGAGCAGTACTTC
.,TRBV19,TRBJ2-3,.,CASSTRFLDTQYF,TGTGCCAGTAGTACCAGGTTTTTAGATACGCAGTATTTT
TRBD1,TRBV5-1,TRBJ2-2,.,CASSFSGGPNTGELFF,TGCGCCAGCAGCTTTTCAGGGGGCCCCAACACCGGGGAGCTGTTTTTT
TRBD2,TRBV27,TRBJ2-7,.,CASSRGSGGFYEQYF,TGTGCCAGCAGTCGGGGTAGCGGGGGCTTCTACGAGCAGTACTTC
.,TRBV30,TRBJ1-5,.,CAWSEHSSQPQHF,TGTGCCTGGAGTGAACATTCCAGTCAGCCCCAGCATTTT
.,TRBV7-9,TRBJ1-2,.,CASSLPGSIGYTF,TGTGCCAGCAGCTTACCCGGATCTATTGGCTACACCTTC
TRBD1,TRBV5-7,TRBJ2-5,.,CASSGPRGLVETQYF,TGTGCCAGCAGCGGACCCAGGGGGCTCGTGGAGACCCAGTACTTC
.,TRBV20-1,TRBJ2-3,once,CSARSGDTQYF,TGCAGTGCCCGCTCCGGAGATACGCAGTATTTT
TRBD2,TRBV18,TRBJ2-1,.,CASSQTSGASYNEQFF,TGTGCCAGCTCACAGACTAGCGGGGCCTCCTACAATGAGCAGTTCTTC
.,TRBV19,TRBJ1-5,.,CASSMSRGNQPQHF,TGTGCCAGTAGTATGAGCCGGGGCAATCAGCCCCAGCATTTT
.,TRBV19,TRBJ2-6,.,CASSPEPGRYSGANVLTF,TGTGCCAGTAGTCCGGAACCGGGACGGTACTCTGGGGCCAACGTCCTGACTTTC
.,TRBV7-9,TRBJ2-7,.,CASSLLQASYEQYF,TGTGCCAGCAGCTTACTCCAGGCTTCCTACGAGCAGTACTTC
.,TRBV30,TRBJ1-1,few,CAWSWGLNTEAFF,TGTGCCTGGAGTTGGGGTCTGAACACTGAAGCTTTCTTT